This TCR beta chain originates from a study of blood T cell repertoires in COVID-19 (TCRdb year 2020). Background on the whole study: The collaborator samples originated in the United States, Italy and Spain and spanned the acute and convalescent phases of COVID-19. The prospective study material was composed of cDNA or gDNA derived from T cells, B-cell-depleted T cells, or PBMCs. Deeply sampled blood TCRbeta repertoires from subjects exposed to, actively infected with, or recovered from COVID-19 were included in the dataset. The repertoires were made available in a free public database intended to serve as a resource for research on the immune response to SARS-CoV-2. Samples came from the ongoing ImmuneRACE study (first 160 participants) plus 1,254 subjects from 6 global collaborators. Nearly every sample came with metadata listing a de-identified subject ID, COVID-19 status, age in years and sex. Where available, HLA class I and class II types were obtained from metadata supplied by the sample provider rather than from assay-based typing. Broad study findings and their caveats: The amount of clinical and demographic metadata varied by source and participant and was provided uncurated.

TCRbeta CDR3 regions were amplified from genomic DNA by means of the immunoSEQ Assay, a bias-controlled multiplex PCR. On the study's bioinformatics: Nucleated cell counts per sample were estimated from amplification of reference gene primers within the assay. Sequence reads were collapsed and filtered to measure the absolute abundance of every unique TCRbeta CDR3 rearrangement. For each sample, productive Simpson clonality was calculated as the square root of Simpson's diversity index over productive rearrangements. TCRdb carries this immuneACCESS record with in-frame sequences only. Its versions omit some clonotypes, under half of them owing to an unresolved V gene in the studies checked, with the rest unexplained. That table furnishes V, J and clone size, whereas the DNA furnished D and trimming. The sample table shows under 55,000 clones, and 88% are seen once. The top ten clonotypes cover approximately 14% of the sample.

Collaborating institutions collected whole blood in K2EDTA tubes following their own protocols. For TCRbeta analysis, collaborators shipped samples as frozen whole blood, isolated PBMCs, or DNA extracted from either of those sample types. Details on this clone: Its cognate antigen has yet to be identified. No quality values exist for individual bases; no much larger clone is one base distant.

The junction shows trimming of 4 bases on V and 4 bases on J, and the gene matches do not reach 3 bases of it. The germline V gene specifies SGHTA as CDR1 and FQGNSA as CDR2. Taken from cysteine to phenylalanine, the CDR3 has 13 residues. Of the read, only the CDR3 DNA is kept; its 39 bases are in frame from base 1. This clonotype was obtained from a human donor in a cohort sampled during active COVID-19. The sequenced sample was peripheral blood. The V and J genes are TRBV7-2 and TRBJ1-1; TRBD1 matches 7 bases in the middle. The CDR3 is CASSSQGTTEAFF. At the DNA level, the sequence is TGTGCCAGCAGCTCACAGGGGACCACTGAAGCTTTCTTT.